These 30 T cell receptor beta chains came from one sample sequenced in a study of T-cell memory formation after mild COVID-19. Using its own MiXCR run on the 5' RACE reads, TCRdb lists one record per CDR3 protein. The sample contains 75,000 to 90,000 distinct CDR3 sequences, about 14% of which appear only once. The specimen sequenced was PBMCs or a T cell subset sorted from them (not recorded which). The receptors shown here come from an adult woman who had mild COVID-19 (a few samples of this study predate the infection). Cell type and time point are not known.

Only a few counts were recorded for this clonotype. The chain recombines TRBV10-3 with TRBJ2-2, with 7 bases aligning to TRBD1. The CDR3 spans 13 residues. Germline assignment: CDR1 ENHRY and CDR2 SYGVKD. V lost 6 bases to trimming and J lost 7 bases; unmatched junction nucleotides: 5. This chain's CDR3 is CAIRTGDHGELFF. CDR3 nucleotide sequence: TGTGCCATCAGAACAGGGGATCACGGGGAGCTGTTTTTT.

J is TRBJ2-1 and V is TRBV12-3 or TRBV12-4; 8 nucleotides match TRBD2. The CDR3 is made up of 15 amino acids. The junction had 7 bases not matched to a gene; V was cut back by 2 bases and J by 7 bases. CDR3 sequence: CASSLSGGGQNEQFF. In DNA, the CDR3 is TGTGCCAGCAGTTTAAGCGGGGGAGGGCAGAATGAGCAGTTCTTC.

V gene TRBV20-1 combines with J gene TRBJ2-7; 12 nucleotides match TRBD1. Germline loops: CDR1 DFQATT, CDR2 SNEGSKA (reference sequence). The CDR3 has 14 residues. V lost 2 bases and J lost 6; bases outside the gene matches: 5. CDR3 in amino acids: CSARLGTGGSEQYF. The DNA for the CDR3 is TGCAGTGCTAGACTTGGGACAGGGGGCAGCGAGCAGTACTTC.

This clonotype was recorded at least ten times. The chain employs TRBV18 and TRBJ2-7; 12 bases line up with TRBD2. V shed 0 bases and J 3 bases; nucleotides not matched to a gene: 9. The CDR3 is 18 amino acids. Germline V gene data show CDR1 as KGHSH and CDR2 as LQKENI. The CDR3 bases are TGTGCCAGCTCACCACCGGCCCCCGGACTAGCGGGATTCTACGAGCAGTACTTC. It yields the protein CASSPPAPGLAGFYEQYF.

V and J are TRBV12-3 or TRBV12-4 and TRBJ1-1; D might be TRBD1 (5 bases). V was cut by 1 base and J by 6 bases, with 9 bases left in between. The CDR3 consists of 13 residues. In DNA, the CDR3 is TGTGCCAGCAGTTTAGTAGGGGCGGCTGAAGCTTTCTTT. Encoded protein: CASSLVGAAEAFF.

The chain has TRBV2 and TRBJ2-3, with D perhaps matching TRBD1 (6 bases). Germline values: CDR1 SNHLY, CDR2 FYNNEI. Trimming took off 11 bases at V and 2 bases at J, with 17 bases between the two ends. There are 14 residues in the CDR3. The CDR3 here is CAYSGTPDTDTQYF. Written as DNA, the CDR3 is TGTGCCTACTCCGGGACACCAGACACAGATACGCAGTATTTT.

Only a few counts were recorded for this clonotype. The V call is TRBV19, the J call TRBJ1-5, with D possibly being TRBD1 (5 bases). Germline V gene lookup returns CDR1 LNHDA and CDR2 SQIVND (reference sequence). V was trimmed by 6 bases and J by 1 base, leaving 19 bases between them. CDR3 length: 17 amino acids. The CDR3 loop is CASRKLPGPGSNQPQHF. The CDR3 coding sequence is TGTGCCAGTAGAAAACTTCCGGGACCAGGGAGCAATCAGCCCCAGCATTTT. Supplemented by reference TRBV19 and TRBJ1-5, the full variable domain reads DGGITQSPKYLFRKEGQNVTLSCEQNLNHDAMYWYRQDPGQGLRLIYYSQIVNDFQKGDIAEGYSVSREKKESFPLTVTSAQKNPTAFYLCASRKLPGPGSNQPQHFGDGTRLSIL.

The chain carries TRBV9 and TRBJ2-7, with D possibly TRBD1 on 6 matching bases. The germline CDR1 and CDR2 sequences are SGDLS and YYNGEE. V lost 0 bases to trimming and J lost 3 bases, with 13 bases between them. CDR3 size: 15 residues. The CDR3, as DNA: TGTGCCAGCAGCGTAGTCCCAGGGGCTGGCTACGAGCAGTACTTC. It translates to CASSVVPGAGYEQYF.

The chain joins TRBV7-3 to TRBJ2-3, with 9 bases fitting TRBD2. The germline V gene has CDR1 SGHTA and CDR2 FQGTGA. The V gene end was trimmed by 5 bases and the J gene end by 3 bases; junction bases not matched to a gene: 6. The length of the CDR3 is 15 residues. CDR3 nucleotide sequence: TGTGCCAGCAGCCTCTTAGCGGGGGCGACAGATACGCAGTATTTT. This codes for CASSLLAGATDTQYF.

The genes are TRBV4-3 and TRBJ2-7; 9 positions agree with TRBD1. The CDR3 consists of 14 residues. Trimming at V came to 4 bases and at J to 4 bases, leaving 5 bases not matched to a gene. Looked up from germline, CDR1 is LGHNA and CDR2 is YSLEER. The CDR3 sequence: CASSPGTGRYEQYF. The CDR3 DNA reads as TGCGCCAGCAGCCCCGGGACAGGGCGATACGAGCAGTACTTC.

The rearrangement links TRBV6-2 or TRBV6-3 to TRBJ2-1, with D possibly matching TRBD1 (6 bases). The CDR3 has 14 residues. Germline lookup yields CDR1 MNHEY and CDR2 SVGEGT. Trimming removed 8 bases at V and 7 bases at J, with 18 bases between. The CDR3 nucleotides are TGTGCCAGCCGTGGGGAGCAGGGGCGGAATGAGCAGTTCTTC. Translation: CASRGEQGRNEQFF.

This clonotype has a handful of counts. The chain has TRBV12-3 or TRBV12-4 and TRBJ2-7; 8 positions match TRBD1. This CDR3 comprises 15 residues. V dropped 6 bases and J dropped 2; count of bases not matched to a gene: 9. CDR3 coding DNA: TGTGCCAGCAGCTCAGGGACAGGCGGAACCTACGAGCAGTACTTC. It yields the protein CASSSGTGGTYEQYF.

The gene calls are TRBV5-1 and TRBJ2-5; D is perhaps TRBD1 (5 bases). The CDR3 has 13 amino acids. V lost 3 bases and J lost 5, with 11 bases in between. The germline CDR1 and CDR2 sequences are SGHRS and YFSETQ. The chain's CDR3 is CASSSGYVETQYF. CDR3 DNA: TGCGCCAGCAGCTCAGGGTATGTGGAGACCCAGTACTTC.

The V call is TRBV13, the J call TRBJ2-7; D is uncertain. The germline gives CDR1 PRHDT, CDR2 FYEKMQ (reference sequence). Deletions cut 3 bases from V and 2 bases from J, with 8 bases between. This CDR3 comprises 13 residues. CDR3 sequence: CASSFGVAYEQYF. CDR3 DNA: TGTGCCAGCAGCTTTGGTGTAGCCTACGAGCAGTACTTC.

There are a few counts of this clonotype. This chain uses TRBV7-8 with TRBJ2-5; D remains ambiguous. This CDR3 region has 15 residues. Germline CDR1 SGHVS, CDR2 FQNEAQ. Trimming stripped 7 bases from V and 4 bases from J, with 19 bases between. The CDR3 region has the DNA TGTGCCAGCAACCCCCCACCCAGAGGCCGAGAGACCCAGTACTTC. Protein: CASNPPPRGRETQYF.

This clonotype has only a few counts. The rearrangement joins TRBV7-6 to TRBJ2-5, with a weak D call TRBD2 (6 bases). V was pared by 3 bases and J by 1 base, with 9 bases between. Germline-derived CDR1 and CDR2 are SGHVS and FNYEAQ. The CDR3 has 14 amino acids. The CDR3 region has the DNA TGTGCCAGCAGCTTCTCGACTAGCCAAGAGACCCAGTACTTC. Translating gives CASSFSTSQETQYF.

This clonotype occurred a few times. This chain connects TRBV27 to TRBJ1-1; D unresolved. Trimming pared 0 bases from V and 1 base from J, leaving 3 bases between. Germline V gene sequence: CDR1 MNHEY, CDR2 SMNVEV (reference sequence). There are 13 residues in the CDR3. CDR3 in DNA: TGTGCCAGCAGTTTATCTAGGAACACTGAAGCTTTCTTT. It codes for CASSLSRNTEAFF.

The table lists this clonotype with many counts. The chain combines TRBV4-1 with TRBJ2-3, with 9 bases fitting TRBD2. The CDR3 contains 16 residues. Germline V gene lookup returns CDR1 MGHRA and CDR2 YSYEKL. J lost 4 bases, V lost 1 base, and 6 bases had no gene match. CDR3 loop: CASSQGAGGLADTQYF. CDR3 DNA: TGCGCCAGCAGCCAAGGGGCGGGGGGGTTGGCAGATACGCAGTATTTT.

This clonotype was observed a few times. The V gene is TRBV27, the J gene TRBJ2-5; 7 bases align to TRBD2. Germline V lookup: CDR1 MNHEY, CDR2 SMNVEV (reference sequence). The junction had 8 bases not matched to a gene; V was cut back by 9 bases and J by 7 bases. The CDR3 has 12 residues. Here the CDR3 DNA reads TGTGCCAGAGGGAGGGAGTCGGTGACCCAGTACTTC. Protein product: CARGRESVTQYF.

This clonotype was found a few times. V usage is TRBV25-1 and J usage is TRBJ2-1, with TRBD1 identical over 10 bases. The V and J ends lost 6 bases and 4 bases, in that order; junction bases with no gene match: 3. Germline values: CDR1 MGHDK, CDR2 SYGVNS. The CDR3 is made up of 14 amino acids. The chain's CDR3 is CASRTGGEYNEQFF. In nucleotides, the CDR3 is TGTGCCAGCAGGACAGGGGGCGAGTACAATGAGCAGTTCTTC.

This clonotype was counted many times. The CDR3 DNA reads TGTGCCAGCAGTGACTCAGTGGGAGAAGGGCGGAATGAGCAGTTCTTC. Encoded protein: CASSDSVGEGRNEQFF. The gene calls are TRBV6-4 and TRBJ2-1, with a tentative D call TRBD2 (5 bases). Trimming cost V 0 bases and J 7 bases, with 16 bases left between them. Germline loops: CDR1 MRHNA, CDR2 SNTAGT. This CDR3 is built from 16 residues.

The chain couples TRBV7-2 to TRBJ2-1; D gene uncertain. CDR3 length equals 14 residues. V was cut by 5 bases and J by 7 bases, with 15 bases left in between. Germline V gene sequence: CDR1 SGHTA, CDR2 FQGNSA. The CDR3 region has the DNA TGTGCCAGCAGCCCTCTAGGCGCTGGAAATGAGCAGTTCTTC. Residues: CASSPLGAGNEQFF.

A few counts support this clonotype. J is TRBJ2-3 and V is TRBV7-2, with 7 positions matching TRBD2. Germline lookup yields CDR1 SGHTA and CDR2 FQGNSA. This CDR3 is built from 18 residues. The junction had 12 bases not matched to a gene; V was cut back by 1 base and J by 2 bases. The CDR3 region has the DNA TGTGCCAGCAGCTTAGGGGGCGGGGGACTAACCCTCACAGATACGCAGTATTTT. Its protein is CASSLGGGGLTLTDTQYF. The full variable domain, completed using reference TRBV7-2 and TRBJ2-3, is GAGVSQSPSNKVTEKGKDVELRCDPISGHTALYWYRQSLGQGLEFLIYFQGNSAPDKSGLPSDRFSAERTGGSVSTLTIQRTQQEDSAVYLCASSLGGGGLTLTDTQYFGPGTRLTVL.

This clonotype was detected ten times or more. Here the CDR3 DNA reads TGCGCCAGCAGCCAAGGCCCGGGACAGGGTATCCAAGAGACCCAGTACTTC. This sequence encodes CASSQGPGQGIQETQYF. The chain couples TRBV4-1 to TRBJ2-5; 9 bases map to TRBD1. V lost 1 base to trimming and J lost 1 base; unmatched junction nucleotides: 7. CDR3 length: 17 amino acids. CDR1 is MGHRA, CDR2 YSYEKL, per germline.

The sample holds a few counts of this clonotype. The genes are TRBV27 and TRBJ2-2, with D perhaps matching TRBD1 or TRBD2 (5 bases each). This CDR3 is built from 15 residues. Trimming shortened V by 3 bases and J by 7 bases, and 15 bases separated the two germline ends. Germline values: CDR1 MNHEY, CDR2 SMNVEV (reference sequence). Written as DNA, the CDR3 is TGTGCCAGCAGTTTGGGACCCTTCTTCAGCGGGGAGCTGTTTTTT. It translates to CASSLGPFFSGELFF.

CDR3 residues: CATSAGLSGYNEQFF. The CDR3 nucleotides read TGTGCCACCAGCGCCGGACTCTCAGGGTACAATGAGCAGTTCTTC. V gene TRBV15 combines with J gene TRBJ2-1, with D tentatively TRBD1 or TRBD2 (5 bases each). The CDR3 runs to 15 residues. Deletions cut 5 bases from V and 4 bases from J, with 15 bases between. Germline V lookup: CDR1 LNHNV, CDR2 YYDKDF (reference sequence).

The sample holds many counts of this clonotype. The V gene is TRBV12-3 or TRBV12-4, the J gene TRBJ2-1; tentative D call: TRBD1 (6 bases). The germline V and J ends were trimmed by 4 bases and 9 bases, with 13 bases remaining between them. The CDR3 has 13 residues. CDR3 sequence: CASSSQGGGEQFF. The CDR3 bases are TGTGCCAGCAGTTCACAGGGCGGAGGTGAGCAGTTCTTC.

The chain is built from TRBV6-2 or TRBV6-3 and TRBJ1-2; D gene unclear. The CDR3 has 14 residues. Trimming stripped 0 bases from V and 5 bases from J, with 10 bases between. The germline V gene has CDR1 MNHEY and CDR2 SVGEGT. The CDR3 region is CASSYSSRTYGYTF. Written as DNA, the CDR3 is TGTGCCAGCAGTTACTCTTCCCGGACTTATGGCTACACCTTC.

The chain employs TRBV12-3 or TRBV12-4 and TRBJ2-1; tentative D call: TRBD2 (5 bases). CDR3 length: 14 amino acids. The V end was cut by 6 bases, the J end by 6 bases, with 15 bases between. The CDR3 loop reads CASSRADFLNEQFF. The DNA of the CDR3 is TGTGCCAGCAGCCGGGCGGACTTCCTCAATGAGCAGTTCTTC.

This chain uses TRBV5-6 with TRBJ2-7; D is ambiguous. The germline V gene has CDR1 SGHDT and CDR2 YYEEEE. Trimming took off 2 bases at V and 5 bases at J, with 5 bases between the two ends. CDR3 length equals 11 residues. CDR3 sequence reads: CASSFGDEQYF. CDR3 nucleotides: TGTGCCAGCAGCTTTGGGGACGAGCAGTACTTC. Combining the CDR3 with reference TRBV5-6 and TRBJ2-7 gives the whole variable domain DAGVTQSPTHLIKTRGQQVTLRCSPKSGHDTVSWYQQALGQGPQFIFQYYEEEERQRGNFPDRFSGHQFPNYSSELNVNALLLGDSALYLCASSFGDEQYFGPGTRLTVT.